This T cell receptor (beta chain) stems from a study of regulatory T cells in long-lasting Graves disease. Findings and limits, study-wide: New patients shared fewer public clonotypes (roughly 910) than persistent patients did (fewer than 3,000).

As concerns this clonotype: Its matching antigen is unknown.

Arm-PCR with iRepertoire HTBI primers amplified the CDR3 regions for these TCR beta libraries. TCRdb passed the multiplex PCR reads through MiXCR, listing each CDR3 protein once. This table holds under 300,000 distinct CDR3 sequences, 18% found once. Time point defined: newly diagnosed GD, antithyroid drugs for less than 3 months. From RNA extracted from PBMCs, the TCR library was made. The length of the CDR3 is 12 residues. V lost 0 bases and J lost 7, with 4 bases in between. Germline values: CDR1 SGHAT, CDR2 FQNNGV. These data also featured in a second study, about T cells in Graves' hyperthyroidism and ophthalmopathy. This second study says: Stable hyperthyroidism and ophthalmopathy were separated using 13 V-J signatures. Ophthalmopathy onset followed model prediction by a median around six months.

This chain links TRBV11-2 with TRBJ1-3; D call uncertain. This material consisted of peripheral blood mononuclear cells (PBMCs), taken at new diagnosis, from a patient treated with antithyroid drugs. This TCR was recovered from a woman under 40 with Graves disease. CDR3 bases: TGTGCCAGCAGCTTAGAAGCGAACACCATATATTTT. This sequence encodes CASSLEANTIYF.